These 22 T cell receptor beta chains were sequenced from one sample in a study of blood T cell repertoires in COVID-19. Measured with immunoSEQ multiplex PCR; TCRdb has only the in-frame clones, and not every one. This sample has around 160,000 clones; approximately 80% occur once, and the top ten carry approximately 13%. Sequenced sample: peripheral blood. The receptor source for this set is a man aged 55 to 70 with active or convalescent COVID-19.

This chain joins TRBV21-1 and TRBJ2-7; the DNA was not compared with TRBD2, the D call given in the table. TRBV21-1 is a pseudogene locus. The CDR3 totals 14 residues. The CDR3 nucleotides read TGTGCCAGCAGCAAAGCCCCCGGGAGCCACGAGCAGTACTTC. This encodes CASSKAPGSHEQYF.

V usage is TRBV9 and J usage is TRBJ2-4; 8 nucleotides align to TRBD1. J lost 1 base, V lost 3 bases, and 18 bases had no gene match. In germline, CDR1 is SGDLS, CDR2 YYNGEE. The CDR3 runs to 20 residues. The CDR3 DNA reads as TGTGCCAGCAGCGGGGGATCAGGACAGGGAAAGGACCTTGCCAAAAACATTCAGTACTTC. It codes for CASSGGSGQGKDLAKNIQYF.

The chain couples TRBV28 to TRBJ1-2, with D perhaps matching TRBD1 (6 bases). The germline CDR1 and CDR2 sequences are MDHEN and SYDVKM. The CDR3 runs to 13 residues. Between the trimmed V and J ends, which lost 10 bases and 3 bases, there was a span of 15 bases. For the CDR3, the DNA is TGTGCCACTTCGGGGGGGGCTGACTATGGCTACACCTTC. Protein product: CATSGGADYGYTF.

This clone has more than one count but fewer than ten. The chain is built from TRBV5-1 and TRBJ2-7; a possible D gene is TRBD2 (5 bases). Germline CDR1 and CDR2: SGHRS and YFSETQ. Trimming took 2 bases from V and 7 from J, leaving 13 bases between them. This CDR3 comprises 13 residues. The CDR3 coding sequence is TGCGCCAGCAGCTTTCGGACTGTGGGAGAGCAGTACTTC. It codes for CASSFRTVGEQYF.

This chain uses TRBV5-1 with TRBJ2-5; 13 bases are a match to TRBD2. Looked up from germline, CDR1 is SGHRS and CDR2 is YFSETQ. Germline trimming cut 4 bases from V and 5 bases from J; bases unmatched to any gene: 5. The CDR3 loop spans 15 amino acids. The CDR3 DNA reads as TGCGCCAGCAGCCAACTGACTAGCGGGGGGGAGACCCAGTACTTC. Translated: CASSQLTSGGETQYF. Full variable domain (remainder filled in from reference TRBV5-1 and TRBJ2-5): KAGVTQTPRYLIKTRGQQVTLSCSPISGHRSVSWYQQTPGQGLQFLFEYFSETQRNKGNFPGRFSGRQFSNSRSEMNVSTLELGDSALYLCASSQLTSGGETQYFGPGTRLLVL.

The chain couples TRBV5-6 to TRBJ2-5, with D hard to call. Trimming pared 1 base from V and 0 bases from J, leaving 4 bases between. Germline V gene lookup returns CDR1 SGHDT and CDR2 YYEEEE. CDR3 length: 13 amino acids. The CDR3 loop is CASSLRDQETQYF. The CDR3 coding sequence is TGTGCCAGCAGCTTGCGGGACCAAGAGACCCAGTACTTC. The full variable domain, with the rest looked up from reference TRBV5-6 and TRBJ2-5, is DAGVTQSPTHLIKTRGQQVTLRCSPKSGHDTVSWYQQALGQGPQFIFQYYEEEERQRGNFPDRFSGHQFPNYSSELNVNALLLGDSALYLCASSLRDQETQYFGPGTRLLVL.

CDR3 in DNA: TGTGCCAGCAGCTTAGGTAGCGGGAGTGAGTACATTCAGTACTTC. As protein: CASSLGSGSEYIQYF. The chain has TRBV7-6 and TRBJ2-4, with 9 bases matching TRBD2. Looked up from germline, CDR1 is SGHVS and CDR2 is FNYEAQ. The CDR3 is 15 residues long. V shed 1 base and J 8 bases; nucleotides not matched to a gene: 6.

The V and J genes are TRBV18 and TRBJ1-1, with D maybe TRBD1 (5 bases). V lost 2 bases, J lost 3 bases, and 19 bases lay in between. Germline CDR1 and CDR2: KGHSH and LQKENI. The CDR3 is made up of 17 amino acids. CDR3 DNA: TGTGCCAGCTCACCAACGTTGGAGGGATGGGGGGACACTGAAGCTTTCTTT. Translating it yields CASSPTLEGWGDTEAFF.

The V call is TRBV2, the J call TRBJ1-5; TRBD1 matches at 11 bases. Germline CDR1 is SNHLY and CDR2 is FYNNEI. The length of the CDR3 is 15 residues. After removal of 6 bases from V and 4 bases from J, the junction contained 5 bases not matched to a gene. CDR3 protein: CASSWTGGWNQPQHF. DNA of the CDR3: TGTGCCAGCAGCTGGACAGGGGGCTGGAATCAGCCCCAGCATTTT.

J is TRBJ1-2 and V is TRBV9, with TRBD1 matching 10 bases. Trimming cost V 3 bases and J 8 bases; bases outside gene matches: 4. Germline assignment: CDR1 SGDLS and CDR2 YYNGEE. This CDR3 has 13 residues. CDR3 in amino acids: CASSAGQGTGYTF. The DNA of the CDR3 is TGTGCCAGCAGCGCGGGACAGGGGACGGGCTACACCTTC. Full variable domain (rest looked up from reference TRBV9 and TRBJ1-2): DSGVTQTPKHLITATGQRVTLRCSPRSGDLSVYWYQQSLDQGLQFLIQYYNGEERAKGNILERFSAQQFPDLHSELNLSSLELGDSALYFCASSAGQGTGYTFGSGTRLTVV.

This sequence joins TRBV13 and TRBJ2-3; 10 bases match TRBD2. This CDR3 comprises 17 residues. V trimming: 5 bases; J trimming: 4 bases; junction bases outside the gene matches: 12. CDR1 and CDR2 from the germline V gene are PRHDT and FYEKMQ (reference sequence). The CDR3 bases are TGTGCCAGCAGCCGATCCGCAAGGCTAGCGGGAGCAGATACGCAGTATTTT. Protein product: CASSRSARLAGADTQYF.

The J gene is TRBJ1-6, the V gene TRBV18; 9 positions match TRBD1. Germline V gene lookup returns CDR1 KGHSH and CDR2 LQKENI. This CDR3 comprises 14 residues. J lost 10 bases, V lost 3 bases, and 4 bases had no gene match. This CDR3 reads CASSPTGGRSPLHF. The CDR3 nucleotides are TGTGCCAGCTCACCCACAGGGGGCAGATCACCCCTCCACTTT.

This chain links TRBV18 with TRBJ2-5, with 9 bases lining up with TRBD1. Germline trimming cut 3 bases from V and 2 bases from J; bases unmatched to any gene: 10. Looked up from germline, CDR1 is KGHSH and CDR2 is LQKENI. There are 17 residues in the CDR3. The CDR3 DNA sequence: TGTGCCAGCTCACCTCTCGGGACGGGACAGGGTCAAGAGACCCAGTACTTC. It encodes CASSPLGTGQGQETQYF.

The V call is TRBV15, the J call TRBJ1-2; D call uncertain. The V and J ends lost 1 base and 8 bases respectively, with 8 bases between them. The CDR3 extends over 12 amino acids. Germline V gives CDR1 LNHNV, CDR2 YYDKDF (reference sequence). CDR3 bases: TGTGCCACCAGCAGAGCTGACTGGGGCTACACCTTC. Its protein product is CATSRADWGYTF.

The chain couples TRBV7-3 to TRBJ2-2; D remains ambiguous. Germline-derived CDR1 and CDR2 are SGHTA and FQGTGA. The CDR3 is made up of 14 amino acids. V was shortened by 3 bases and J by 6 bases, with 11 bases between the two germline ends. The CDR3 is CASSFNTGAGELFF. The DNA of the CDR3 is TGTGCCAGCAGCTTTAATACTGGAGCCGGGGAGCTGTTTTTT.

The chain joins TRBV9 to TRBJ1-6, with 7 bases that match TRBD1. Germline lookup yields CDR1 SGDLS and CDR2 YYNGEE. V was clipped by 4 bases and J by 9 bases; unmatched bases: 19. The CDR3 is 18 residues long. CDR3 sequence (DNA): TGTGCCAGCAGCCCTGCAATGACTGCCGGGACAGTCGGTTCACCCCTCCACTTT. This gives the protein CASSPAMTAGTVGSPLHF. The full variable domain, in which reference TRBV9 and TRBJ1-6 provide the parts outside the CDR3, is DSGVTQTPKHLITATGQRVTLRCSPRSGDLSVYWYQQSLDQGLQFLIQYYNGEERAKGNILERFSAQQFPDLHSELNLSSLELGDSALYFCASSPAMTAGTVGSPLHFGNGTRLTVT.

This clone was counted between two and nine times. The chain employs TRBV2 and TRBJ1-1; 7 nucleotides line up with TRBD1. The V gene end was trimmed by 3 bases and the J gene end by 7 bases; junction bases not matched to a gene: 8. The length of the CDR3 is 14 residues. Germline CDR1 and CDR2: SNHLY and FYNNEI. Here the CDR3 DNA reads TGTGCCAGCAGTGAGACTAGGGGGCTGGGTGAAGCTTTCTTT. As protein: CASSETRGLGEAFF.

The chain links TRBV4-1 to TRBJ2-1, with TRBD2 matching 7 bases. Germline CDR1 and CDR2: MGHRA and YSYEKL. With 1 base clipped from V and 2 bases from J, the junction kept 5 bases outside the gene matches. The CDR3 covers 16 residues. The CDR3 region has the DNA TGCGCCAGCAGCCAAGGAGCGGGGAGGGCCTACAATGAGCAGTTCTTC. This sequence encodes CASSQGAGRAYNEQFF.

The chain recombines TRBV7-2 with TRBJ1-2; maybe TRBD1 (5 bases). The CDR3 contains 15 residues. CDR1 and CDR2 from the germline V gene are SGHTA and FQGNSA. Trimming stripped 8 bases from V and 0 bases from J, with 16 bases between. The DNA of the CDR3 is TGTGCCAGCCTCCGAGGGGCGGGAGCTAACTATGGCTACACCTTC. Translation gives CASLRGAGANYGYTF.

The chain joins TRBV24-1 to TRBJ2-1; D not certain. This CDR3 region has 12 residues. V was clipped by 5 bases and J by 4 bases, with 5 bases between them. The V gene's germline CDR1 is KGHDR and CDR2 SFDVKD. CDR3 in DNA: TGTGCCACCAGTGGGCCATACAATGAGCAGTTCTTC. Translating it yields CATSGPYNEQFF.

The chain recombines TRBV28 with TRBJ1-5; 12 bases match TRBD1. After removal of 4 bases from V and 4 bases from J, the junction contained 5 bases not matched to a gene. Germline V gene lookup returns CDR1 MDHEN and CDR2 SYDVKM. The CDR3 loop spans 16 amino acids. CDR3 loop: CASSSGTGGWNQPQHF. The CDR3 coding sequence is TGTGCCAGCAGTTCGGGGACAGGGGGCTGGAATCAGCCCCAGCATTTT.

The chain employs TRBV20-1 and TRBJ2-1; the match to TRBD2 covers 9 bases. The CDR3 sequence is 17 residues long. V was clipped by 3 bases and J by 4 bases; unmatched bases: 13. Germline V gene data show CDR1 as DFQATT and CDR2 as SNEGSKA (reference sequence). The CDR3 region has the DNA TGCAGTGCTAGTACACCAACAGCGGGAGGCCGTTACAATGAGCAGTTCTTC. This codes for CSASTPTAGGRYNEQFF.